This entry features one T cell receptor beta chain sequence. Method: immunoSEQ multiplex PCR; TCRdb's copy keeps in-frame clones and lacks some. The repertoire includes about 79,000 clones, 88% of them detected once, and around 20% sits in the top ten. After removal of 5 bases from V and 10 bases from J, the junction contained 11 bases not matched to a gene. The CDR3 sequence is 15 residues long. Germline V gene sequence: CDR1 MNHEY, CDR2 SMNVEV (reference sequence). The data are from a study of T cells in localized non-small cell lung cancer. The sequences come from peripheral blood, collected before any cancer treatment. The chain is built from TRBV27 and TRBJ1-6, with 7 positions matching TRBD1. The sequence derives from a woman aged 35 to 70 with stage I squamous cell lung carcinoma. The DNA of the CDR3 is TGTGCCAGCAGTCTCACCAACAGGGGTGGGTCACCCCTCCACTTT. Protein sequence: CASSLTNRGGSPLHF.